The clone carrying this T cell receptor (beta chain) was detected ten times or more. The antigen remains unidentified. This specimen belongs to a study of regulatory T cells in long-lasting Graves disease. CDR3-region Arm-PCR and iRepertoire HTBI primers produced the TCR beta libraries. TCRdb re-analysed the multiplex PCR reads in MiXCR, keeping a single row per CDR3 protein. The sample has roughly 430,000 distinct CDR3 sequences, about 17% seen once. Germline CDR1 and CDR2: SGHKS and YYEKEE (reference sequence). V lost 3 bases and J lost 6; bases outside the gene matches: 8. This CDR3 has 15 residues. Overall study results and limits: Whereas new patients shared roughly 910 public clonotypes, persistent patients shared more, at 2,500 to 3,500. Newly diagnosed disease favored TRBV20-1 and TRBJ2-1 over persistent disease.

Sample time point: newly diagnosed GD, antithyroid drugs for less than 3 months. After RNA was extracted from PBMCs, the TCR library was made from it. These records were also assigned to another study, of T cells in Graves' hyperthyroidism and ophthalmopathy. From that report: Clinical symptoms, serum thyroxine and TRAb, thyroid ultrasound and orbital computed tomography together formed the diagnostic basis.

This sequence originates from a woman aged 25 to 39 with Graves disease. V usage is TRBV5-5 and J usage is TRBJ1-4; 7 bases line up with TRBD1. Material: peripheral blood mononuclear cells (PBMCs), obtained at new diagnosis, from a patient treated with antithyroid drugs. The DNA for the CDR3 is TGTGCCAGCAGCTCACAGGGGTTCGTTGATGAAAAACTGTTTTTT. Amino acid sequence: CASSSQGFVDEKLFF.